This passage covers 16 T cell receptor beta chains from one sample sequenced in a study of siplizumab effects on memory and regulatory T cells. Only in-frame clones appear in the TCRdb table, and some are missing; sequencing was by immunoSEQ multiplex PCR. The sample lists about 120,000 clones, 90% to 95% occurring once. Sequenced material: non-Treg CD4+ T cells sorted from blood. The receptors stem from a human donor in good health.

The genes are TRBV25-1 and TRBJ2-2; 7 bases match TRBD2. V lost 4 bases, J lost 0 bases, and 5 bases stayed unmatched. This CDR3 is built from 16 residues. Per germline, CDR1 MGHDK and CDR2 SYGVNS. The CDR3, as DNA: TGTGCCAGCAGTGCCTTAGCGGGCGCGAACACCGGGGAGCTGTTTTTT. Protein: CASSALAGANTGELFF.

The chain couples TRBV4-2 to TRBJ1-4; TRBD1 aligns across 8 bases. Trimming at V came to 3 bases and at J to 4 bases, leaving 10 bases not matched to a gene. This CDR3 region has 17 residues. The germline CDR1 and CDR2 sequences are LGHNA and YNFKEQ. Here the CDR3 DNA reads TGTGCCAGCAGCCACACTAGCGGACAGGGTGATAATGAAAAACTGTTTTTT. As protein: CASSHTSGQGDNEKLFF.

This clone was observed a handful of times. The genes are TRBV19 and TRBJ2-1; no clear D gene. This CDR3 is built from 14 residues. Trimming removed 0 bases at V and 5 bases at J, with 8 bases between. The germline V gene has CDR1 LNHDA and CDR2 SQIVND (reference sequence). CDR3 coding DNA: TGTGCCAGTAGTATAGAGGGCCGAAACAATGAGCAGTTCTTC. Translation: CASSIEGRNNEQFF.

V gene TRBV9 combines with J gene TRBJ2-1; 11 nucleotides match TRBD2. Germline V lookup: CDR1 SGDLS, CDR2 YYNGEE. The CDR3 covers 19 residues. J was trimmed by 3 bases and V by 0 bases; bases with no gene match: 11. The DNA for the CDR3 is TGTGCCAGCAGCGTAGGGATACTAAAGGGACTAGCGGTCTACAATGAGCAGTTCTTC. Protein sequence: CASSVGILKGLAVYNEQFF.

The genes are TRBV6-1 and TRBJ2-5, with 8 bases that match TRBD2. Germline-derived CDR1 and CDR2 are MNHNS and SASEGT. The V and J ends lost 0 bases and 5 bases, in that order; junction bases with no gene match: 14. This CDR3 has 18 residues. The CDR3 loop reads CASSEAYSGTSVGETQYF. The CDR3 DNA sequence: TGTGCCAGCAGTGAAGCGTACTCCGGGACTAGTGTAGGGGAGACCCAGTACTTC.

V and J are TRBV6-1 and TRBJ1-3; possible D gene TRBD1, 5 bases. Trimming pared 7 bases from V and 9 bases from J, leaving 16 bases between. The CDR3 runs to 13 residues. Per the germline V gene, CDR1 is MNHNS and CDR2 is SASEGT. CDR3 bases: TGTGCCAGCAATCTGGAGTCGAGGGGCACCATATATTTT. The encoded protein is CASNLESRGTIYF.

The V gene is TRBV18, the J gene TRBJ1-2; tentatively, D is TRBD1 (6 bases). The CDR3 covers 13 residues. Deletions cut 6 bases from V and 1 base from J, with 9 bases between. Germline values: CDR1 KGHSH, CDR2 LQKENI. The CDR3 DNA reads TGTGCCAGCTCCGAGGACAGTAACTATGGCTACACCTTC. Its protein product is CASSEDSNYGYTF. The variable domain in full, with the rest retrieved from reference TRBV18 and TRBJ1-2, is NAGVMQNPRHLVRRRGQEARLRCSPMKGHSHVYWYRQLPEEGLKFMVYLQKENIIDESGMPKERFSAEFPKEGPSILRIQQVVRGDSAAYFCASSEDSNYGYTFGSGTRLTVV.

This clone was recorded once. The chain employs TRBV9 and TRBJ2-1, with a weak D call TRBD2 (5 bases). This CDR3 spans 17 amino acids. Trimming removed 0 bases from V and 0 bases from J, with 13 bases in between. The germline V gene encodes CDR1 SGDLS and CDR2 YYNGEE. The CDR3 loop is CASSVASSGSSYNEQFF. CDR3 bases: TGTGCCAGCAGCGTAGCGTCGTCGGGGTCCTCCTACAATGAGCAGTTCTTC.

This rearrangement joins TRBV5-1 to TRBJ1-1, with TRBD1 identical over 9 bases. CDR1 and CDR2 (germline): SGHRS, YFSETQ. V gave up 4 bases and J gave up 3 bases; unmatched junction bases: 13. The CDR3 has 17 residues. The CDR3 DNA reads TGCGCCAGCAGCCCCCATGCGGGGACAGGGAGGGACACTGAAGCTTTCTTT. Amino acids: CASSPHAGTGRDTEAFF.

This chain uses TRBV5-1 with TRBJ1-1; no definite D call. The CDR3 sequence is 14 residues long. V was cut by 2 bases and J by 0 bases, with 8 bases left in between. CDR1 and CDR2 from the germline V gene are SGHRS and YFSETQ. The DNA for the CDR3 is TGCGCCAGCAGCTTAGGTTCAGTGAACACTGAAGCTTTCTTT. It yields the protein CASSLGSVNTEAFF. The full variable domain, completed using reference TRBV5-1 and TRBJ1-1, is KAGVTQTPRYLIKTRGQQVTLSCSPISGHRSVSWYQQTPGQGLQFLFEYFSETQRNKGNFPGRFSGRQFSNSRSEMNVSTLELGDSALYLCASSLGSVNTEAFFGQGTRLTVV.

Comments on this clone: Other DNA sequences in the sample encode the same CDR3. This chain joins TRBV5-1 and TRBJ1-1; no reliable D call. Per germline, CDR1 SGHRS and CDR2 YFSETQ. There are 14 residues in the CDR3. V was clipped by 1 base and J by 1 base, with 8 bases between them. The CDR3 coding sequence is TGCGCCAGCAGCTTGACAGTGCCGAACACTGAAGCTTTCTTT. As protein: CASSLTVPNTEAFF.

This rearrangement joins TRBV6-5 to TRBJ2-7, with D tentatively TRBD1 or TRBD2 (5 bases each). In germline, CDR1 is MNHEY, CDR2 SVGAGI. The length of the CDR3 is 16 residues. Trimming pared 3 bases from V and 0 bases from J, leaving 15 bases between. DNA for the CDR3: TGTGCCAGCAGTTATGCCGGGACGGTGAGCTCCTACGAGCAGTACTTC. Amino acid sequence: CASSYAGTVSSYEQYF.

The chain combines TRBV7-9 with TRBJ1-1; D is unclear. V lost 4 bases and J lost 3, with 3 bases in between. Germline-derived CDR1 and CDR2 are SEHNR and FQNEAQ (reference sequence). The CDR3 has 11 residues. The CDR3 DNA reads TGTGCCAGCAGCTCCGACACTGAAGCTTTCTTT. This gives the protein CASSSDTEAFF.

V is TRBV5-6 and J is TRBJ2-7; the match to TRBD1 covers 7 bases. Germline CDR1 reads SGHDT; CDR2 reads YYEEEE. The CDR3 is 17 amino acids. V lost 4 bases, J lost 3 bases, and 16 bases stayed unmatched. The CDR3 DNA is TGTGCCAGCAGCCATGGGCTCACGGGACAGCGTCTCTACGAGCAGTACTTC. The encoded protein is CASSHGLTGQRLYEQYF.

The count of this clone is one. The chain joins TRBV20-1 to TRBJ2-2; no clear D. The CDR3 covers 11 residues. The V and J ends lost 5 bases and 2 bases respectively, with 3 bases between them. Germline V lookup: CDR1 DFQATT, CDR2 SNEGSKA (reference sequence). The chain's CDR3 is CSAGNTGELFF. CDR3 nucleotides: TGCAGTGCTGGTAACACCGGGGAGCTGTTTTTT.

This rearrangement joins TRBV18 to TRBJ2-2; 7 nucleotides match TRBD1. After removal of 3 bases from V and 1 base from J, the junction contained 2 bases not matched to a gene. This CDR3 comprises 15 residues. The germline V gene encodes CDR1 KGHSH and CDR2 LQKENI. CDR3 nucleotides: TGTGCCAGCTCACCGGGACAGATGAACACCGGGGAGCTGTTTTTT. This gives the protein CASSPGQMNTGELFF.